These T cell receptor beta chains were read from a single sample in a study of blood T cell repertoires in COVID-19. Measured with immunoSEQ multiplex PCR; TCRdb has only the in-frame clones, and not every one. The table shows 200,000 to 250,000 clones, with roughly 84% occurring only once. The sample taken for sequencing was PBMCs or T cells enriched from blood (not recorded which). The receptors were sampled from a woman aged 35 to 49 who had recovered from COVID-19. Both conserved end residues are part of each CDR3. Fields, in order: D gene, J gene, V gene, clone size, CDR3 protein, CDR3 DNA. D genes are given only for firm matches. Clone size is given for some rows only: seen once, a few or many times, or a class if the clone is expanded.

D: TRBD1; J: TRBJ1-1; V: TRBV11-2; size: -; CDR3: CASSYGQGRSEAFF; DNA: TGTGCCAGCAGCTACGGACAGGGGAGATCTGAAGCTTTCTTT
D: TRBD2; J: TRBJ2-2; V: TRBV7-8; size: -; CDR3: CASSVYGRLNTGELFF; DNA: TGTGCCAGCAGCGTATACGGGAGGCTGAACACCGGGGAGCTGTTTTTT
D: -; J: TRBJ2-1; V: TRBV6-1; size: few; CDR3: CASSELASRAFYNEQFF; DNA: TGTGCCAGCAGTGAACTAGCTAGCCGGGCCTTTTACAATGAGCAGTTCTTC
D: -; J: TRBJ2-7; V: TRBV12-3/TRBV12-4; size: -; CDR3: CASSRLRYEQYF; DNA: TGTGCCAGCAGTCGACTCCGCTACGAGCAGTACTTC
D: TRBD1; J: TRBJ2-5; V: TRBV5-1; size: -; CDR3: CASSLMGQPEETQYF; DNA: TGCGCCAGCAGCTTAATGGGACAGCCAGAAGAGACCCAGTACTTC
D: -; J: TRBJ2-3; V: TRBV2; size: once; CDR3: CASSDPSGTDTQYF; DNA: TGTGCCAGCAGTGATCCCTCGGGGACAGATACGCAGTATTTT
D: -; J: TRBJ2-7; V: TRBV28; size: -; CDR3: CASSLGAAEQYF; DNA: TGTGCCAGCAGTTTAGGGGCTGCCGAGCAGTACTTC
D: TRBD1; J: TRBJ2-6; V: TRBV7-9; size: -; CDR3: CASSIQGAGANVLTF; DNA: TGTGCCAGCAGCATACAGGGGGCTGGGGCCAACGTCCTGACTTTC
D: TRBD2; J: TRBJ2-2; V: TRBV9; size: few; CDR3: CASSVASSGSRPTGELFF; DNA: TGTGCCAGCAGCGTAGCTTCTAGCGGGAGTCGGCCCACCGGGGAGCTGTTTTTT
D: TRBD1; J: TRBJ2-1; V: TRBV5-1; size: -; CDR3: CASSLAPPGTGENEQFF; DNA: TGCGCCAGCAGCTTGGCCCCTCCCGGGACAGGGGAGAATGAGCAGTTCTTC
D: TRBD1; J: TRBJ2-5; V: TRBV7-9; size: -; CDR3: CASSVSGGGETQYF; DNA: TGTGCCAGCAGCGTGTCAGGGGGCGGTGAGACCCAGTACTTC
D: TRBD2; J: TRBJ2-3; V: TRBV5-1; size: -; CDR3: CASTRLAGDTDTQYF; DNA: TGCGCCAGCACCCGACTAGCGGGAGACACAGATACGCAGTATTTT
D: -; J: TRBJ1-3; V: TRBV6-5; size: once; CDR3: CASSRGSYSGNTIYF; DNA: TGTGCCAGCAGTCGAGGTTCGTACTCTGGAAACACCATATATTTT
D: -; J: TRBJ1-4; V: TRBV2; size: -; CDR3: CASSTQGGREKLFF; DNA: TGTGCCAGCAGTACACAGGGCGGGCGTGAAAAACTGTTTTTT
D: -; J: TRBJ1-3; V: TRBV5-6; size: -; CDR3: CASSLGTYGNTIYF; DNA: TGTGCCAGCAGCTTAGGGACATACGGAAACACCATATATTTT
D: -; J: TRBJ2-5; V: TRBV7-8; size: -; CDR3: CASSPQETQYF; DNA: TGTGCCAGCAGCCCACAAGAGACCCAGTACTTC
D: TRBD1; J: TRBJ1-3; V: TRBV3-1/TRBV3-2; size: -; CDR3: CASSQLTTGGRSGNTIYF; DNA: TGTGCCAGCAGCCAACTTACGACAGGGGGCCGCTCTGGAAACACCATATATTTT
D: -; J: TRBJ2-1; V: TRBV7-8; size: -; CDR3: CASSLPPQRNNEQFF; DNA: TGTGCCAGCAGCTTACCCCCCCAGCGGAATAATGAGCAGTTCTTC
D: TRBD1; J: TRBJ1-1; V: TRBV5-1; size: -; CDR3: CASSGDRGTMNTEAFF; DNA: TGCGCCAGCAGCGGGGACAGGGGAACCATGAACACTGAAGCTTTCTTT
D: -; J: TRBJ2-5; V: TRBV7-2; size: -; CDR3: CASSRGLYESETQYF; DNA: TGTGCCAGCAGCAGGGGACTGTATGAGAGCGAGACCCAGTACTTC
D: -; J: TRBJ1-4; V: TRBV10-2; size: -; CDR3: CASSDNFATNEKLFF; DNA: TGCGCCAGCAGCGATAACTTTGCAACTAATGAAAAACTGTTTTTT
D: -; J: TRBJ1-1; V: TRBV21-1; size: once; CDR3: CASTQGEQGSLNTEAFF; DNA: TGTGCCAGCACCCAGGGGGAGCAGGGGAGTCTGAACACTGAAGCTTTCTTT
D: -; J: TRBJ2-5; V: TRBV6-5; size: -; CDR3: CASSRDINPPKTQYF; DNA: TGTGCCAGCAGCCGGGACATTAACCCTCCCAAGACCCAGTACTTC
D: TRBD1; J: TRBJ2-1; V: TRBV28; size: -; CDR3: CASSVRDRGYNEQFF; DNA: TGTGCCAGCAGCGTACGGGACAGGGGGTACAATGAGCAGTTCTTC
D: -; J: TRBJ1-5; V: TRBV28; size: few; CDR3: CASEDSNQPQHF; DNA: TGTGCCAGCGAGGATAGCAATCAGCCCCAGCATTTT
D: TRBD1; J: TRBJ2-5; V: TRBV7-2; size: -; CDR3: CASSLVGGRETQYF; DNA: TGTGCCAGCAGCTTGGTAGGGGGCCGGGAGACCCAGTACTTC
D: -; J: TRBJ2-2; V: TRBV9; size: -; CDR3: CASSVDSRLAGELFF; DNA: TGTGCCAGCAGCGTAGACAGTAGGTTGGCCGGGGAGCTGTTTTTT
D: -; J: TRBJ2-2; V: TRBV24-1; size: -; CDR3: CACSSRTNTGELFF; DNA: TGTGCCTGCTCTTCGCGGACGAACACCGGGGAGCTGTTTTTT
D: TRBD1; J: TRBJ1-1; V: TRBV7-9; size: -; CDR3: CASSFPDRETEAFF; DNA: TGTGCCAGCAGCTTCCCGGACAGGGAGACTGAAGCTTTCTTT
D: TRBD2; J: TRBJ2-1; V: TRBV5-1; size: -; CDR3: CASSFTSGKQDEQFF; DNA: TGCGCCAGCAGCTTTACTAGCGGGAAGCAGGATGAGCAGTTCTTC
D: -; J: TRBJ1-2; V: TRBV20-1; size: -; CDR3: CSASQTDKYGYTF; DNA: TGCAGTGCTAGTCAGACAGACAAGTATGGCTACACCTTC
D: TRBD1; J: TRBJ2-7; V: TRBV11-2; size: -; CDR3: CASSSLRDRGYEQYF; DNA: TGTGCCAGCAGCTCCCTTCGGGACAGGGGTTACGAGCAGTACTTC
D: -; J: TRBJ1-1; V: TRBV5-1; size: -; CDR3: CASSLEEGLNTEAFF; DNA: TGCGCCAGCAGCTTGGAAGAGGGATTGAACACTGAAGCTTTCTTT
D: TRBD1; J: TRBJ1-1; V: TRBV6-5; size: -; CDR3: CASSWDRGLRTEAFF; DNA: TGTGCCAGCAGTTGGGACAGGGGGTTAAGAACTGAAGCTTTCTTT
D: TRBD2; J: TRBJ2-7; V: TRBV5-6; size: -; CDR3: CASRRGRGYEQYF; DNA: TGTGCCAGCAGGCGCGGGAGGGGCTACGAGCAGTACTTC
D: -; J: TRBJ1-5; V: TRBV24-1; size: -; CDR3: CATSDRDTGPNQPQHF; DNA: TGTGCCACCAGTGACCGAGACACAGGCCCTAATCAGCCCCAGCATTTT
D: -; J: TRBJ1-4; V: TRBV9; size: -; CDR3: CASSVDGQSNEKLFF; DNA: TGTGCCAGCAGCGTAGATGGCCAATCGAATGAAAAACTGTTTTTT
D: -; J: TRBJ2-1; V: TRBV2; size: -; CDR3: CASSGGRGFNEQFF; DNA: TGTGCCAGCAGTGGAGGCAGGGGTTTCAATGAGCAGTTCTTC
D: TRBD2; J: TRBJ2-1; V: TRBV4-1; size: -; CDR3: CASSPGRGGLVTYNEQFF; DNA: TGCGCCAGCAGCCCCGGCAGAGGGGGACTAGTCACCTACAATGAGCAGTTCTTC
D: -; J: TRBJ1-6; V: TRBV11-2; size: -; CDR3: CASSSRSLTPLHF; DNA: TGTGCCAGCAGCTCTCGGAGTCTCACACCCCTCCACTTT
D: TRBD2; J: TRBJ2-7; V: TRBV7-2; size: -; CDR3: CASSLALASGSYEQYF; DNA: TGTGCCAGCAGCTTAGCGCTGGCTAGCGGGAGCTACGAGCAGTACTTC
D: TRBD1; J: TRBJ2-7; V: TRBV18; size: -; CDR3: CASSLHFGQGEQYF; DNA: TGTGCCAGCTCACTCCACTTCGGACAGGGCGAGCAGTACTTC
D: -; J: TRBJ2-1; V: TRBV6-5; size: -; CDR3: CASSYSAGWSYNEQFF; DNA: TGTGCCAGCAGTTACTCCGCGGGGTGGTCCTACAATGAGCAGTTCTTC
D: TRBD2; J: TRBJ2-6; V: TRBV27; size: -; CDR3: CASRRLAGGANSGANVLTF; DNA: TGTGCCAGCAGGCGACTAGCGGGAGGGGCAAACTCTGGGGCCAACGTCCTGACTTTC
D: -; J: TRBJ2-1; V: TRBV10-2; size: -; CDR3: CASRGSATNEQFF; DNA: TGCGCCAGCAGGGGCTCGGCCACCAATGAGCAGTTCTTC
D: TRBD2; J: TRBJ2-2; V: TRBV5-1; size: -; CDR3: CASSSGLAGVSTGELFF; DNA: TGCGCCAGCAGCTCGGGACTAGCGGGAGTGAGCACCGGGGAGCTGTTTTTT